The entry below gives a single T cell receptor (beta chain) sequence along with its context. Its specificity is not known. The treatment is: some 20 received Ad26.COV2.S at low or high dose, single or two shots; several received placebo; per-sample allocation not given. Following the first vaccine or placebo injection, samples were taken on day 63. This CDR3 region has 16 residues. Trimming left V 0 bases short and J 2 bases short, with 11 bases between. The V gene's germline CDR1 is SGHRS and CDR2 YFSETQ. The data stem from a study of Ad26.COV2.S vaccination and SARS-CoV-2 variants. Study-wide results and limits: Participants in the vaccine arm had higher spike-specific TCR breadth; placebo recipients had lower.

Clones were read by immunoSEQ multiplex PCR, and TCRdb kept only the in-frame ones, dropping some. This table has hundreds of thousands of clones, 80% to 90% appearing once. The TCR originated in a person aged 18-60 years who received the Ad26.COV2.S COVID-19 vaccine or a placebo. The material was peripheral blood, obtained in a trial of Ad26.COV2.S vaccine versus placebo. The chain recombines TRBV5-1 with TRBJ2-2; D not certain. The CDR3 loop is CASSLATEPNTGELFF. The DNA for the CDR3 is TGCGCCAGCAGCTTGGCTACAGAGCCTAACACCGGGGAGCTGTTTTTT.